Presented here are 5 T cell receptor beta chains from one specimen sequenced in a study of T cells after yellow fever vaccination. Each CDR3 protein is one row after TCRdb ran MiXCR on the 5' RACE reads. The sample has 400,000 or so distinct CDR3 sequences; roughly a sixth are singletons. The sample consisted of PBMCs, taken before the yellow fever booster vaccination. The receptors were gathered from a man between 18 and 35 years old who received the YFV17D yellow fever vaccine.

The chain links TRBV12-3 or TRBV12-4 to TRBJ2-1, with 8 bases matching TRBD2. There are 14 residues in the CDR3. Trimming at V came to 5 bases and at J to 7 bases, leaving 7 bases not matched to a gene. CDR3 DNA sequence: TGTGCCAGCAGTCCCAGCTCGGGGGGGAATGAGCAGTTCTTC. Translated, it gives CASSPSSGGNEQFF.

The chain joins TRBV7-2 to TRBJ1-2; D is uncertain. The CDR3 covers 14 residues. With 5 bases removed from V and 8 bases from J, the gap between germline ends came to 18 bases. Looked up from germline, CDR1 is SGHTA and CDR2 is FQGNSA. CDR3: CASSPQTRNGGYTF. DNA of the CDR3: TGTGCCAGCAGCCCACAGACCCGGAACGGAGGCTACACCTTC.

This clonotype was seen only a few times. The rearrangement uses TRBV20-1 and TRBJ2-4; D uncertain. V lost 5 bases and J lost 0, with 8 bases in between. Germline assignment: CDR1 DFQATT and CDR2 SNEGSKA (reference sequence). The CDR3 has 13 amino acids. The CDR3 nucleotides are TGCAGTGCTGTGGGGATAGCCAAAAACATTCAGTACTTC. Residues: CSAVGIAKNIQYF.

This clonotype showed up just a few times. V usage is TRBV7-9 and J usage is TRBJ1-1; 11 nucleotides align to TRBD1. CDR1 is SEHNR, CDR2 FQNEAQ, per germline (reference sequence). With V trimmed by 5 bases and J by 5 bases, 7 bases remained unmatched. CDR3 length equals 15 residues. The CDR3 region has the DNA TGTGCCAGCAGCCCGGACAGGGGGCGGGGAACTGAAGCTTTCTTT. Amino acids: CASSPDRGRGTEAFF.

This clonotype occurred a few times. V and J are TRBV20-1 and TRBJ1-2; 11 nucleotides align to TRBD1. CDR1 DFQATT and CDR2 SNEGSKA come from the germline V gene (reference sequence). The CDR3 consists of 14 residues. V was clipped by 2 bases and J by 6 bases; unmatched bases: 5. CDR3 nucleotides: TGCAGTGCTAGACGGGACAGGGGGTTAAATGGCTACACCTTC. Protein: CSARRDRGLNGYTF.